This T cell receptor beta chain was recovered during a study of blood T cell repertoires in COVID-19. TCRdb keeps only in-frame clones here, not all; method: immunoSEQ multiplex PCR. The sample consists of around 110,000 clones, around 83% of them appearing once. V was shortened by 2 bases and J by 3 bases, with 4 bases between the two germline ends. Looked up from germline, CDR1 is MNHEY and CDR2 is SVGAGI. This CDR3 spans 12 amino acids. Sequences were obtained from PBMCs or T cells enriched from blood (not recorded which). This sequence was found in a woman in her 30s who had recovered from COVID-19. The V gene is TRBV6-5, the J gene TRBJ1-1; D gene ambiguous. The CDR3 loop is CASSYGDTEAFF. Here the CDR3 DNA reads TGTGCCAGCAGTTACGGAGACACTGAAGCTTTCTTT.